This T cell receptor (beta chain) was retrieved from a study of radiation and T cells in renal cell carcinoma. TCRdb's table, derived via immunoSEQ multiplex PCR, lists solely in-frame clones and lacks some. The sample yields roughly 150,000 clones, 88% seen once. Indicated time point: baseline pretreatment blood. Regarding treatment: 15 Gy SBRT to primary tumor, nephrectomy 4 weeks later. The receptor's source is a woman in her seventies with renal cell carcinoma. Here the sequenced sample was blood, taken from a patient whose treatment included radiotherapy and nephrectomy.

The CDR3 is CASSNYGYTF. CDR3 coding DNA: TGTGCCAGCAGTAACTATGGCTACACCTTC. The V and J genes are TRBV6-6 and TRBJ1-2; D is unresolved. This CDR3 comprises 10 residues. Trimming cost V 5 bases and J 2 bases, with 0 bases left between them. Germline CDR1 reads MNHNY; CDR2 reads SVGAGI (reference sequence).